This T cell receptor beta chain stems from a study of neoadjuvant nivolumab and ipilimumab in lung cancer (dated by TCRdb to 2020 to 2021). Describing the broader study: Intravenous nivolumab was dosed at 3 mg/kg on days 1, 15 and 29, and in the combination arm ipilimumab 1 mg/kg was added on day 1 only. The primary endpoint of the trial was the rate of major pathologic response (MPR) in the intention-to-treat population of each study arm. Matched pretherapy and resected tumor pairs were analyzed for seven patients: four treated with nivolumab and three with nivolumab plus ipilimumab. TCR repertoires were compared between pretherapy (baseline) peripheral blood and tumors resected at surgery after neoadjuvant immune checkpoint blockade. The trial treated roughly 42 patients with operable NSCLC: some 23 were randomized to nivolumab monotherapy and about 20 to nivolumab plus ipilimumab. What the research found in general, with its limitations: A small number of samples underwent TCR sequencing. From pretherapy to surgery, tumor T-cell richness and clonality increased in three of three dual-therapy tumors but in only two of four nivolumab-treated tumors. Richness in tumors resected after neoadjuvant therapy showed a positive correlation with pretherapy blood TCR richness (Spearman R ≈ 0.78). No significant correlation was found between TCR clonality and pathologic tumor regression, and only a single major-pathologic-response sample was available for the analysis of TCR clonality versus pathologic tumor regression. Greater TCR richness and clonality were observed in resected tumors than in tumor-adjacent uninvolved lung, and increases were observed in more dual-therapy-treated tumors.

Germline trimming amounts to 4 bases on V and 0 bases on J, with 1 as the count of junction bases outside the gene matches. Reading the germline V gene gives CDR1 SGHRS and CDR2 YFSETQ. The CDR3 contains 14 residues, cysteine and phenylalanine counted. Kept here is only the CDR3 DNA, which spans 42 bases and is read in frame from base 1. Libraries were built with the immunoSEQ multiplex PCR assay. From the authors' description of their analysis: Richness and clonality were used to summarize the repertoires, and clones that significantly expanded or contracted between pre- and post-therapy samples were identified. In its TCRdb copy, this immuneACCESS table keeps in-frame sequences only and misses some clones. Where compared with another copy, unresolved V genes explain less than half of these, and the others have no known cause. The V and J calls and the clone size are those of that table, but D and trimming were determined from the DNA. The sample table records 15,000 to 20,000 clones; approximately 76% of these occur just once. The ten largest make up about 7.8% of the sample.

On this clone itself: Its recognized antigen is unknown. There are no base qualities to consult, and no much larger clone falls within one base.

The time point tag for this specimen amounts to: at surgical resection after neoadjuvant nivolumab +/- ipilimumab. Samples came from the phase 2 randomized NEOSTAR trial, which tested neoadjuvant nivolumab or nivolumab plus ipilimumab followed by surgery in operable NSCLC. The chain links TRBV5-1 with TRBJ2-7; 10 junctional bases match TRBD1. The material was tumor tissue, obtained after neoadjuvant nivolumab, alone or with ipilimumab, at or shortly before surgery. The source is an adult with non-small cell lung cancer. The CDR3 corresponds to CASSRTGGSYEQYF. The sequenced DNA: TGCGCCAGCAGCCGGACAGGGGGCTCCTACGAGCAGTACTTC.